One TCR beta chain is described in this entry. Antigen unknown. The data derive from a study of OX40 agonist ivuxolimab in advanced cancers. Overall study results and limits: The authors also found low normalized T-cell clonal expansion in some nonresponders.

Germline-derived CDR1 and CDR2 are MNHNS and SASEGT. The CDR3 is 15 residues long. V was shortened by 1 base and J by 7 bases, with 17 bases between the two germline ends. Sequencing was performed with immunoSEQ multiplex PCR; in TCRdb, only in-frame clones are kept and a portion is missing. This table has about 21,000 clones, more than 80% appearing once. The sequencing used CD4+ or CD8+ T cells sorted from blood, collected in a trial of the OX40 agonist ivuxolimab. The chain employs TRBV6-1 and TRBJ2-7; D gene ambiguous. This sequence originates from an adult with an advanced solid tumor such as melanoma, head and neck, liver or kidney cancer. CDR3 loop: CASSEELGLPGEQYF. CDR3 in DNA: TGTGCCAGCAGTGAAGAGCTTGGGCTCCCTGGGGAGCAGTACTTC.